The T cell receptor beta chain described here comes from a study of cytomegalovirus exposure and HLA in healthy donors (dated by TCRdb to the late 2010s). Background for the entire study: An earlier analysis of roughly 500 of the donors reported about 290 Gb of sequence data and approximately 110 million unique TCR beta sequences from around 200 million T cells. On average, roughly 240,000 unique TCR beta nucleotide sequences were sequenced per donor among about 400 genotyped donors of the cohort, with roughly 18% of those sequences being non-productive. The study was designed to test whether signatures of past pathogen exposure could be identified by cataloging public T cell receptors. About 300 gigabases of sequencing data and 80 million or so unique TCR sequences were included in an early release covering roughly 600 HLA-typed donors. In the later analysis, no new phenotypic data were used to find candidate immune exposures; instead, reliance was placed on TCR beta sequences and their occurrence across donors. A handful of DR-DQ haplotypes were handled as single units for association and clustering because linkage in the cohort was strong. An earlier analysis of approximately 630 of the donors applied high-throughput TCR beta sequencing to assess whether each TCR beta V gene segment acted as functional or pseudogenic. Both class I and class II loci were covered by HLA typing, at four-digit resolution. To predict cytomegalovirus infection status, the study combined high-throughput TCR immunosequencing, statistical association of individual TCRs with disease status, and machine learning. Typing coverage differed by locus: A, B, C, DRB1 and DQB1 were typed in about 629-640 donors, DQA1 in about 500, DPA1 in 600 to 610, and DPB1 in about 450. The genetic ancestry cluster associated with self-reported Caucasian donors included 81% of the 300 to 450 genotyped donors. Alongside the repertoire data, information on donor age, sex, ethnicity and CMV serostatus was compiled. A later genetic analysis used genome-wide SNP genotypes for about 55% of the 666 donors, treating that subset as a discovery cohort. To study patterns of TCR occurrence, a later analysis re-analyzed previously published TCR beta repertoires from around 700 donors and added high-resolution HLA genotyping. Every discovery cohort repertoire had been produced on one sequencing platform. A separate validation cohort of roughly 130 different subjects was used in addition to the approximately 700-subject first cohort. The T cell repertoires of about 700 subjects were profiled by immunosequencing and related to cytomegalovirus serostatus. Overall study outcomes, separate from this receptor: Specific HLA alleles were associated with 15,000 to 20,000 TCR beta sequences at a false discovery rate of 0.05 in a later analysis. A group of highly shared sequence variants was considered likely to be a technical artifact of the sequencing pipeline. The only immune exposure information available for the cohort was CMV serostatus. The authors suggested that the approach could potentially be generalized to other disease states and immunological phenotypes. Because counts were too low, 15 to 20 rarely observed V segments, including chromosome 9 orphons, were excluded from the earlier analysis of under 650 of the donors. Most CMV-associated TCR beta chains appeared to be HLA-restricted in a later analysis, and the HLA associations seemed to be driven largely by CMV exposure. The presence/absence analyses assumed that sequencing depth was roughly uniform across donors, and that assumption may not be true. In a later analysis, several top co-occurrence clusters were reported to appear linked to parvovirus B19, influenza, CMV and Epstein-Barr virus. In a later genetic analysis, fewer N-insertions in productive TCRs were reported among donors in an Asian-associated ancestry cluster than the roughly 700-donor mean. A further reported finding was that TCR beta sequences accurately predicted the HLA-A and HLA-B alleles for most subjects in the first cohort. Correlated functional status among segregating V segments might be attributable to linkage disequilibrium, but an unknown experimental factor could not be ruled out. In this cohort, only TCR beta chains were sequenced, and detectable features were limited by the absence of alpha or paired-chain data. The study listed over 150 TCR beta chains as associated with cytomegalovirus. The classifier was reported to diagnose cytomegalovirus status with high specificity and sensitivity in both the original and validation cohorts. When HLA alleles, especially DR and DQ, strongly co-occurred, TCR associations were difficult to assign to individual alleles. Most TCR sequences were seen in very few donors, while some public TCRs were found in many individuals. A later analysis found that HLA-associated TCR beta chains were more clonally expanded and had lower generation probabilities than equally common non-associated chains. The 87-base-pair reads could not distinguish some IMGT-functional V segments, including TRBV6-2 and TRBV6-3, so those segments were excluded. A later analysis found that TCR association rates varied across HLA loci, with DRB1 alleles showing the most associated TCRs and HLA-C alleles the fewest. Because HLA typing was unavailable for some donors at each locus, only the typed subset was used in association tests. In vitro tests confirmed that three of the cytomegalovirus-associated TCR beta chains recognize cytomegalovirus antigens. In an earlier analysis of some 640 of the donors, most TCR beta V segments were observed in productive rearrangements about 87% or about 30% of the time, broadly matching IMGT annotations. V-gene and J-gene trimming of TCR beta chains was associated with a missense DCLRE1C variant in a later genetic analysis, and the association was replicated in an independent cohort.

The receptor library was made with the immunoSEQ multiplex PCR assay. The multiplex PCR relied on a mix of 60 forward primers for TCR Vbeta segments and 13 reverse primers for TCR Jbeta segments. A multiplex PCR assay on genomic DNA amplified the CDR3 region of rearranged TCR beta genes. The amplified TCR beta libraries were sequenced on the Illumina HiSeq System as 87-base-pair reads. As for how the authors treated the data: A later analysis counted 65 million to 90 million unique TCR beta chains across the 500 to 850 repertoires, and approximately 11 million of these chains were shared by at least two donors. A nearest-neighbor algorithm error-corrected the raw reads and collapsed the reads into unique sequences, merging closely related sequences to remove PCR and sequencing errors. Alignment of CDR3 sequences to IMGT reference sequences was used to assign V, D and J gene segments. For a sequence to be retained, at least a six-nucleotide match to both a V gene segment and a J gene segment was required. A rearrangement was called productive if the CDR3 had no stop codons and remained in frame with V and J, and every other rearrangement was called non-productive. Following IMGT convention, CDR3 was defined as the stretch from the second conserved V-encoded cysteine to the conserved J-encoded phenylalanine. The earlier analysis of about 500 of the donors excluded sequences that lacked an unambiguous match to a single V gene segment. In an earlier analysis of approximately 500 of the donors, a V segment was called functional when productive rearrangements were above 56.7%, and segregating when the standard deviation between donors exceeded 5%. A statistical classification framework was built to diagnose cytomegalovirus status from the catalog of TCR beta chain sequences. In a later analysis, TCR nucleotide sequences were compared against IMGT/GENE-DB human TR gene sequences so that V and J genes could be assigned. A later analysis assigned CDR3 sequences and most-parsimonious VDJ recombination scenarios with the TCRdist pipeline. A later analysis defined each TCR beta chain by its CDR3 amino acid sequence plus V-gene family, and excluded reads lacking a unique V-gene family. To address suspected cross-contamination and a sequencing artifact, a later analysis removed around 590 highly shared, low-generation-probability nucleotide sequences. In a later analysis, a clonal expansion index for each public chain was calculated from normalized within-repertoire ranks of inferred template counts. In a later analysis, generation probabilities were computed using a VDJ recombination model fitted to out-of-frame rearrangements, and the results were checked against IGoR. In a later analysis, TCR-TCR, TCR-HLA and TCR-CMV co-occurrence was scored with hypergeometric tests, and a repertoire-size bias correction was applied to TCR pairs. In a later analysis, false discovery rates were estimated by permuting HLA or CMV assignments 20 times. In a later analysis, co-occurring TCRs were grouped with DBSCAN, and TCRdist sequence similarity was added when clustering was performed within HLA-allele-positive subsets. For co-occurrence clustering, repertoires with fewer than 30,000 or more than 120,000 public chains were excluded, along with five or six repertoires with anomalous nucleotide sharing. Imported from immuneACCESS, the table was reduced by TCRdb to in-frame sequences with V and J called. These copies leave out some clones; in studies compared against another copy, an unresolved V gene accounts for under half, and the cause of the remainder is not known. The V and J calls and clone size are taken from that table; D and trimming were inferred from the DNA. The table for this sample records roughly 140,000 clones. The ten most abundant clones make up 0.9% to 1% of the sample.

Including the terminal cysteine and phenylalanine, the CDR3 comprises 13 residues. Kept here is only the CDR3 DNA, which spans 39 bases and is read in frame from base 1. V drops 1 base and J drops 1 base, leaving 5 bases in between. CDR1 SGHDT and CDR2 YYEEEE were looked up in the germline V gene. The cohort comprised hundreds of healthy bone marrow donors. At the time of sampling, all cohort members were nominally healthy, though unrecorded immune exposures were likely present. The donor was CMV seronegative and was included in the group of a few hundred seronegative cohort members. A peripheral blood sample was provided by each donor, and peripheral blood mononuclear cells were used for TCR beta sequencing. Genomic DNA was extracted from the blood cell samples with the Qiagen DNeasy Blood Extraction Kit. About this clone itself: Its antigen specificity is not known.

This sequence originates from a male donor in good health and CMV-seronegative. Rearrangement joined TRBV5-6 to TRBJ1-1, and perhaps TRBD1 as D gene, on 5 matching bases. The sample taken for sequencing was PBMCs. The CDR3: CASSLQGNTEAFF. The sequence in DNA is TGTGCCAGCAGCTTGCAGGGGAACACTGAAGCTTTCTTT.